These 14 T cell receptor beta chains came from one sample sequenced in a study of blood T cell repertoires in COVID-19. This table comes from immunoSEQ multiplex PCR, and its TCRdb copy is limited to in-frame clones, with some not included. The sample records 140,000 to 150,000 clones, over 70% being singletons. Material for sequencing was peripheral blood. Receptors were obtained from a human donor in a cohort sampled during active COVID-19.

CDR3 amino acids: CSARGGETQYF. CDR3 nucleotide sequence: TGCAGTGCTAGAGGGGGCGAGACCCAGTACTTC. The chain is built from TRBV20-1 and TRBJ2-5; TRBD1 is a possible D gene (5 bases). The length of the CDR3 is 11 residues. The germline CDR1 and CDR2 sequences are DFQATT and SNEGSKA (reference sequence). V lost 1 base and J lost 5, with 5 bases in between.

The rearrangement uses TRBV11-2 and TRBJ1-3; tentatively, D is TRBD1 (5 bases). Trimming took 3 bases from V and 3 from J, leaving 9 bases between them. Germline values: CDR1 SGHAT, CDR2 FQNNGV. This CDR3 comprises 14 residues. The CDR3 sequence: CASSFQGGGNTIYF. In DNA, the CDR3 is TGTGCCAGCAGCTTTCAGGGTGGTGGAAACACCATATATTTT.

This chain links TRBV5-1 with TRBJ1-4, with D unclear. Germline V gene lookup returns CDR1 SGHRS and CDR2 YFSETQ. The CDR3 is 15 amino acids. V lost 0 bases to trimming and J lost 4 bases, with 10 bases between them. This CDR3 reads CASSLAAGLNEKLFF. Written as DNA, the CDR3 is TGCGCCAGCAGCTTGGCGGCAGGCCTTAATGAAAAACTGTTTTTT.

The V and J genes are TRBV19 and TRBJ1-5; D gene ambiguous. V gave up 5 bases and J gave up 5 bases, with 13 bases separating them. The CDR3 spans 14 residues. Germline CDR1 is LNHDA and CDR2 is SQIVND (reference sequence). The CDR3 loop is CASSSPGGYQPQHF. CDR3 nucleotides: TGTGCCAGTAGTTCCCCGGGAGGGTATCAGCCCCAGCATTTT.

The chain is built from TRBV7-2 and TRBJ1-1; no firm D call. CDR1 SGHTA and CDR2 FQGNSA come from the germline V gene. The CDR3 is 13 amino acids. V was shortened by 1 base and J by 4 bases, with 7 bases between the two germline ends. DNA for the CDR3: TGTGCCAGCAGCTTAGACAAAGTCACTGAAGCTTTCTTT. Protein product: CASSLDKVTEAFF.

The rearrangement joins TRBV13 to TRBJ2-1, with TRBD1 matching 8 bases. V was pared by 5 bases and J by 2 bases, with 5 bases of the junction left unmatched. The CDR3 consists of 15 residues. The germline V gene encodes CDR1 PRHDT and CDR2 FYEKMQ (reference sequence). DNA of the CDR3: TGTGCCAGCAGCGGTAACAGGGGGGCCTACAATGAGCAGTTCTTC. It encodes CASSGNRGAYNEQFF.

CDR3 protein: CSASGGDGTDTQYF. The DNA for the CDR3 is TGCAGCGCCTCGGGAGGGGACGGCACAGATACGCAGTATTTT. V gene TRBV29-1 combines with J gene TRBJ2-3; TRBD2 aligns across 8 bases. V lost 7 bases, J lost 1 base, and 7 bases stayed unmatched. Germline V gene lookup returns CDR1 SQVTM and CDR2 ANQGSEA. The CDR3 runs 14 residues.

The J gene is TRBJ1-1, the V gene TRBV9; the match to TRBD1 covers 8 bases. CDR1 SGDLS and CDR2 YYNGEE come from the germline V gene. CDR3 length: 13 residues. The V gene end was trimmed by 0 bases and the J gene end by 11 bases; junction bases not matched to a gene: 6. Here the CDR3 reads CASSVGQDRAAFF. In DNA form, the CDR3 reads TGTGCCAGCAGCGTAGGCCAGGACAGGGCGGCTTTCTTT.

This sequence joins TRBV11-3 and TRBJ2-1, with a tentative D call TRBD1 (5 bases). CDR3 size: 14 residues. The germline V gene has CDR1 SGHNT and CDR2 YENEEA. V was cut by 3 bases and J by 7 bases, with 13 bases left in between. As DNA, the CDR3 is TGTGCCAGCAGCTTGAGCGCAGGGCGTAATGAGCAGTTCTTC. The encoded protein is CASSLSAGRNEQFF.

CDR3 residues: CASSYSRAPGELFF. As DNA, the CDR3 is TGTGCCAGCAGTTACTCGAGAGCCCCCGGGGAGCTGTTTTTT. V and J are TRBV6-6 and TRBJ2-2; D is uncertain. The length of the CDR3 is 14 residues. Germline V lookup: CDR1 MNHNY, CDR2 SVGAGI (reference sequence). The ends were cut back, 0 bases at V and 6 bases at J, with 8 bases in the middle.

The CDR3 DNA sequence: TGCGCCAGCAGCATCGACGGGCGGGGCGGCGGGGAGCTGTTTTTT. Residues: CASSIDGRGGGELFF. The rearrangement uses TRBV5-1 and TRBJ2-2, with D perhaps TRBD2 (6 bases). This CDR3 region has 15 residues. Trimming removed 4 bases from V and 7 bases from J, with 17 bases in between. In germline, CDR1 is SGHRS, CDR2 YFSETQ. Drawing the rest from reference TRBV5-1 and TRBJ2-2, the complete variable domain is KAGVTQTPRYLIKTRGQQVTLSCSPISGHRSVSWYQQTPGQGLQFLFEYFSETQRNKGNFPGRFSGRQFSNSRSEMNVSTLELGDSALYLCASSIDGRGGGELFFGEGSRLTVL.

Only one count was recorded for this clone. The chain is built from TRBV5-6 and TRBJ1-2; weak D call: TRBD1 (5 bases). The germline gives CDR1 SGHDT, CDR2 YYEEEE. CDR3 length: 14 amino acids. Trimming shortened V by 0 bases and J by 8 bases, and 14 bases separated the two germline ends. CDR3 coding DNA: TGTGCCAGCAGCTTGGAAAGGGGTGGATGGGGCTACACCTTC. Protein: CASSLERGGWGYTF.

V and J are TRBV5-1 and TRBJ1-5; D may be TRBD1 (5 bases). The V end was cut by 4 bases, the J end by 6 bases, with 14 bases between. In germline, CDR1 is SGHRS, CDR2 YFSETQ. CDR3 length: 14 residues. The CDR3 nucleotides read TGCGCCAGCAGCGCGGGACCCACGGCTCAGCCCCAGCATTTT. It is translated as CASSAGPTAQPQHF.

The chain has TRBV5-6 and TRBJ2-5; TRBD1 aligns across 7 bases. J lost 4 bases, V lost 0 bases, and 3 bases had no gene match. CDR1 SGHDT and CDR2 YYEEEE come from the germline V gene. CDR3 size: 14 residues. The chain's CDR3 is CASSLAQGRETQYF. CDR3 nucleotide sequence: TGTGCCAGCAGCTTGGCACAGGGGCGAGAGACCCAGTACTTC.